A selection of T cell receptor beta chains follows, all from one sample in a study of T-cell memory formation after mild COVID-19. Each CDR3 protein is one row after TCRdb ran MiXCR on the 5' RACE reads. The table records more than 300,000 distinct CDR3 sequences, roughly 13% of them present only once. Sequenced sample: PBMCs or a T cell subset sorted from them (not recorded which). Receptor source: a man younger than 30 who had mild COVID-19 (a few samples of this study predate the infection). Cell type and time point are not known. CDR3s include the opening cysteine and the closing phenylalanine or tryptophan. Fields, in order: J gene, V gene, D gene, clone size, CDR3 DNA, CDR3 protein. A D gene is named only where the DNA matches it firmly. Only part of the rows carry a size: once, few, many, or a class if the clone is expanded.

>TRBJ1-2|TRBV7-3|TRBD1|many
TGTGCCAGCAGCTTCCCAGGGGGCTATGGCTACACCTTC
CASSFPGGYGYTF
>TRBJ2-7|TRBV6-5|NA|few
TGTGCCAGCAGTGTTGGGGGCCTATCCCCCTACGAGCAGTACTTC
CASSVGGLSPYEQYF
>TRBJ2-6|TRBV11-2|TRBD1|many
TGTGCCAGCAGCTCCGGGACAGGGAAAGGGGCCAACGTCCTGACTTTC
CASSSGTGKGANVLTF
>TRBJ2-5|TRBV4-1|NA|few
TGCGCCAGCAGCCAAGATGAGGGTGTGGAGACCCAGTACTTC
CASSQDEGVETQYF
>TRBJ2-1|TRBV12-3/TRBV12-4|NA|many
TGTGCCAGCAGTTTTACAAATGAGCAGTTCTTC
CASSFTNEQFF
>TRBJ1-5|TRBV20-1|NA|NA
TGCAGTGCTAGCCGGAGAGATCAGCCCCAGCATTTT
CSASRRDQPQHF
>TRBJ2-2|TRBV12-3/TRBV12-4|NA|NA
NA
CASSLGPGSCFF
>TRBJ2-3|TRBV10-3|TRBD2|few
TGTGCCATCTCCCCGGCGGGGGTCAGAAGCACAGATACGCAGTATTTT
CAISPAGVRSTDTQYF
>TRBJ1-2|TRBV11-2|NA|many
TGTGCCAGCAGCTTTAACTATGGCTACACCTTC
CASSFNYGYTF
>TRBJ2-1|TRBV3-1|NA|few
TGTGCCAGCAGAAACAGGTGGAATGAGCAGTTCTTC
CASRNRWNEQFF
>TRBJ1-3|TRBV5-4|NA|many
TGTGCCAGCAGCTTGGCCCAGGGCAACACCATATATTTT
CASSLAQGNTIYF
>TRBJ2-2|TRBV7-2|NA|many
TGTGCCAGCAGCTCACCTAGCGGGGAGCTGTTTTTT
CASSSPSGELFF
>TRBJ2-1|TRBV10-3|TRBD2|NA
TGTGCCATCCGGAAAGCGGGGGGGACCAACAATGAGCAGTTCTTC
CAIRKAGGTNNEQFF
>TRBJ2-7|TRBV12-5|NA|few
TGTGCTAGTGCCCAGGGCAGGTTTCGCTCCGAGCAGTACTTC
CASAQGRFRSEQYF
>TRBJ1-1|TRBV5-5|NA|few
TGTGCCAGCAGCGCACCGGGACACAGGAACACTGAAGCTTTCTTT
CASSAPGHRNTEAFF
>TRBJ2-3|TRBV5-1|NA|few
TGCGCCAGCAGTTCTTTCGGCGGGAACACAGATACGCAGTATTTT
CASSSFGGNTDTQYF
>TRBJ2-5|TRBV10-3|NA|NA
TGTGCCATCAGGGATCCTACTGGGGGAGAGACCCAGTACTTC
CAIRDPTGGETQYF
>TRBJ2-7|TRBV7-9|NA|NA
TGTGCCAGCAGCTTAGATCAGGGATACTACGAGCAGTACTTC
CASSLDQGYYEQYF
>TRBJ2-1|TRBV4-2|NA|few
TGTGCCAGCAGCCAAGATGACCTCCGGCGGAATGAGCAGTTCTTC
CASSQDDLRRNEQFF
>TRBJ2-5|TRBV5-1|NA|NA
TGCGCCAGCAGCTTGGCCTCGACACAAGAGACCCAGTACTTC
CASSLASTQETQYF
>TRBJ1-1|TRBV5-1|NA|many
TGCGCCAGCAGCGGGTGGGGCCCCAGAGTCGAAGCTTTCTTT
CASSGWGPRVEAFF
>TRBJ2-5|TRBV5-4|NA|NA
TGTGCCAGCAGTGACCGAGCGGGCCGTGGGGAGACCCAGTACTTC
CASSDRAGRGETQYF
>TRBJ1-2|TRBV7-9|TRBD1|NA
TGTGCCAGCAGCTTATGGACAGGGGGCGCGGAGGGCTACACCTTC
CASSLWTGGAEGYTF
>TRBJ2-3|TRBV10-1|NA|few
TGCGCCAGCAGTCGGGGTAGGGTGACAGATACGCAGTATTTT
CASSRGRVTDTQYF
>TRBJ2-5|TRBV27|NA|NA
NA
CASSFGPGETQYF
>TRBJ1-3|TRBV20-1|NA|NA
TGCAGTGCTAGAGCTAACTCTGGAAACACCATATATTTT
CSARANSGNTIYF
>TRBJ2-7|TRBV13|TRBD1|NA
TGTGCCAGCAGCCCGGAGGACAGGGGCTACGAGCAGTACTTC
CASSPEDRGYEQYF
>TRBJ2-6|TRBV27|NA|few
TGTGCCAGCAGTTTAACGGGTGCCGGGGCCAACGTCCTGACTTTC
CASSLTGAGANVLTF
>TRBJ1-3|TRBV7-2|NA|NA
TGTGCCAGCAGCTTAGTAGCCGCTGGAAACACCATATATTTT
CASSLVAAGNTIYF
>TRBJ1-1|TRBV12-3/TRBV12-4|NA|many
TGTGCCAGCACTATAGGGGTGCGCACTGAAGCTTTCTTT
CASTIGVRTEAFF
>TRBJ1-1|TRBV5-1|TRBD1|many
TGCGCCAGCAGTTCAGGGGGCCGGGCTGAAGCTTTCTTT
CASSSGGRAEAFF
>TRBJ2-4|TRBV6-5|NA|few
TGTGCCAGCAGCCTAGACAGTGGTGTAGCCAAAAACATTCAGTACTTC
CASSLDSGVAKNIQYF
>TRBJ2-3|TRBV10-2|NA|many
TGCGCCAGCAGTGTGTCGCACCTTACAGATACGCAGTATTTT
CASSVSHLTDTQYF
>TRBJ1-1|TRBV10-3|NA|NA
TGTGCCATCATCGACCAATCGAGCACTGAAGCTTTCTTT
CAIIDQSSTEAFF
>TRBJ2-3|TRBV20-1|NA|few
TGCAGTGCTAGACCCGTGACAGATACGCAGTATTTT
CSARPVTDTQYF
>TRBJ1-4|TRBV5-1|TRBD1|few
TGCGCCAGCAGCTCGGGACAGGGGGCTTTAGAAAAACTGTTTTTT
CASSSGQGALEKLFF
>TRBJ1-2|TRBV6-1|NA|many
TGTGCCAGCCAGACTCCGACATATGGCTACACCTTC
CASQTPTYGYTF
>TRBJ1-3|TRBV7-2|NA|many
TGTGCCAGCAGCTTCCAGGGGACATCTGGAAACACCATATATTTT
CASSFQGTSGNTIYF
>TRBJ2-5|TRBV19|NA|few
TGTGCCAGTAGTGCGAGGATCTTTTGGGAAGAGACCCAGTACTTC
CASSARIFWEETQYF
>TRBJ1-5|TRBV7-9|NA|NA
TGTGCCAGCAGCGGCCGGGACGGCAATCAGCCCCAGCATTTT
CASSGRDGNQPQHF